The 24 T cell receptor beta chains given below trace back to one sample, sequenced in a study of beta chain features in type 1 diabetes. Study-level findings and limits: Among patients with Type 1 diabetes, TCRB CDR3s were moderately but significantly shorter in every one of the four CD4+ subsets.

No antigen has been identified for these receptors. Sequencing targeted expressed TCRB transcripts, as all isolated RNA had been reverse transcribed. Using immunoSEQ multiplex PCR, the repertoire was profiled, and TCRdb retains in-frame clones only, with some absent. Among approximately 30,000 clones, about 61% were seen once, and the ten largest hold roughly 2.4%. The sample comprised Tregs from blood. All receptors come from a woman aged 25 to 39 with type 1 diabetes.

The rearrangement joins TRBV10-3 to TRBJ2-1; 7 nucleotides line up with TRBD2. The CDR3 is made up of 13 amino acids. From germline, CDR1 is ENHRY and CDR2 SYGVKD. J gave up 8 bases and V 10 bases, and 11 bases lay outside the gene matches. CDR3 protein: CATKPGGSDEQFF. The CDR3 DNA sequence: TGTGCCACAAAGCCGGGAGGATCGGATGAGCAGTTCTTC.

In its sample, this clone was seen a few times. The V gene is TRBV30, the J gene TRBJ1-5; perhaps TRBD1 as D (5 bases). CDR1 is GTSNPN, CDR2 SVGIG, per germline (reference sequence). The CDR3 extends over 13 amino acids. V was clipped by 3 bases and J by 4 bases, with 10 bases between them. CDR3 in amino acids: CAWRGGGNQPQHF. In DNA, the CDR3 is TGTGCCTGGAGGGGCGGGGGAAATCAGCCCCAGCATTTT.

The chain uses TRBV6-1 and TRBJ2-5; 9 bases are shared with TRBD2. The trim removed 5 bases at V and 5 bases at J, leaving 6 bases unmatched. The CDR3 is 14 amino acids. Germline values: CDR1 MNHNS, CDR2 SASEGT. The DNA for the CDR3 is TGTGCCAGCAGTTCCGGGACTAGCATGGAGACCCAGTACTTC. It codes for CASSSGTSMETQYF.

V gene TRBV7-8 combines with J gene TRBJ2-1; weak D call: TRBD2 (5 bases). Germline CDR1 reads SGHVS; CDR2 reads FQNEAQ. V was cut by 1 base and J by 3 bases, with 16 bases left in between. CDR3 length: 17 residues. The CDR3 DNA is TGTGCCAGCAGCTTAGACGTCGGAGGCAACCTCTACAATGAGCAGTTCTTC. Its translation is CASSLDVGGNLYNEQFF.

The chain employs TRBV2 and TRBJ1-1; D not certain. This CDR3 is 14 amino acids long. The germline V gene has CDR1 SNHLY and CDR2 FYNNEI. The ends were cut back, 5 bases at V and 3 bases at J, with 13 bases in the middle. The CDR3 here is CASSSGGRDTEAFF. The CDR3 coding sequence is TGTGCCAGCAGTTCCGGAGGTCGGGACACTGAAGCTTTCTTT. The complete variable domain, with remaining parts taken from reference TRBV2 and TRBJ1-1, reads EPEVTQTPSHQVTQMGQEVILRCVPISNHLYFYWYRQILGQKVEFLVSFYNNEISEKSEIFDDQFSVERPDGSNFTLKIRSTKLEDSAMYFCASSSGGRDTEAFFGQGTRLTVV.

V gene TRBV7-9 combines with J gene TRBJ2-7, with 9 bases lining up with TRBD2. Germline CDR1 reads SEHNR; CDR2 reads FQNEAQ (reference sequence). The CDR3 covers 14 residues. The junction had 3 bases not matched to a gene; V was cut back by 1 base and J by 5 bases. This CDR3 is CASSLGLAGDEQYF. CDR3 DNA sequence: TGTGCCAGCAGCTTAGGTTTAGCGGGGGACGAGCAGTACTTC.

This clone was observed a few times. In the same sample, other DNA sequences code for this CDR3. The chain recombines TRBV18 with TRBJ2-7; no reliable D call. Between the trimmed V and J ends, which lost 2 bases and 3 bases, there was a span of 5 bases. This CDR3 is built from 12 residues. CDR1 and CDR2 (germline): KGHSH, LQKENI. The CDR3 nucleotides read TGTGCCAGCTCACCATCAGTCTACGAGCAGTACTTC. This sequence encodes CASSPSVYEQYF.

J is TRBJ2-1 and V is TRBV5-1; the D gene is possibly TRBD2 (5 bases). This CDR3 spans 16 amino acids. The germline V gene has CDR1 SGHRS and CDR2 YFSETQ. The ends were cut back, 5 bases at V and 3 bases at J, with 18 bases in the middle. CDR3 nucleotides: TGCGCCAGCAGATCCCTTCAGCGGACCCACTACAATGAGCAGTTCTTC. Protein product: CASRSLQRTHYNEQFF.

In nucleotides, the CDR3 is TGTGCCAGCAGCATCGGACTAGCGGGCGCAGATACGCAGTATTTT. It yields the protein CASSIGLAGADTQYF. V and J are TRBV7-3 and TRBJ2-3; TRBD2 matches at 11 bases. This CDR3 is 15 amino acids long. The V gene end was trimmed by 5 bases and the J gene end by 4 bases; junction bases not matched to a gene: 5. Germline values: CDR1 SGHTA, CDR2 FQGTGA.

This clone was recorded once. The rearrangement joins TRBV10-3 to TRBJ1-2; D ambiguous. Looked up from germline, CDR1 is ENHRY and CDR2 is SYGVKD. This CDR3 comprises 14 residues. Trimming left V 0 bases short and J 8 bases short, with 13 bases between. CDR3 sequence: CAISESWQAGGYTF. The DNA for the CDR3 is TGTGCCATCAGTGAGTCCTGGCAGGCGGGGGGCTACACCTTC.

This chain connects TRBV27 to TRBJ2-2; possible D gene TRBD1, 5 bases. V lost 3 bases to trimming and J lost 5 bases, with 10 bases between them. This CDR3 has 14 residues. Germline V gives CDR1 MNHEY, CDR2 SMNVEV (reference sequence). As DNA, the CDR3 is TGTGCCAGCAGTTTGTCAGGGTTTACCGGGGAGCTGTTTTTT. As protein: CASSLSGFTGELFF.

V and J are TRBV5-1 and TRBJ1-1; D may be TRBD1 (5 bases). This CDR3 spans 17 amino acids. The V and J ends lost 0 bases and 0 bases respectively, with 15 bases between them. Germline V gives CDR1 SGHRS, CDR2 YFSETQ. The CDR3 DNA sequence: TGCGCCAGCAGCTTGGGACAGAGTCAATTTATGAACACTGAAGCTTTCTTT. It codes for CASSLGQSQFMNTEAFF. The complete variable domain, with remaining parts taken from reference TRBV5-1 and TRBJ1-1, reads KAGVTQTPRYLIKTRGQQVTLSCSPISGHRSVSWYQQTPGQGLQFLFEYFSETQRNKGNFPGRFSGRQFSNSRSEMNVSTLELGDSALYLCASSLGQSQFMNTEAFFGQGTRLTVV.

This clone has more than one count but fewer than ten. The rearrangement uses TRBV4-1 and TRBJ2-5, with D maybe TRBD2 (6 bases). Trimming stripped 2 bases from V and 4 bases from J, with 20 bases between. This CDR3 has 17 residues. The germline V gene encodes CDR1 MGHRA and CDR2 YSYEKL. The DNA of the CDR3 is TGCGCCAGCAGCCAATCCGGTAGCGGAGGCATTCGAGAGACCCAGTACTTC. Residues: CASSQSGSGGIRETQYF.

V is TRBV28 and J is TRBJ1-2; unclear D gene. Germline V gene lookup returns CDR1 MDHEN and CDR2 SYDVKM. This CDR3 is built from 12 residues. The V end was cut by 6 bases, the J end by 8 bases, with 13 bases between. CDR3 sequence reads: CASSSDTLGYTF. The CDR3 DNA sequence: TGTGCCAGCAGCTCTGACACCCTCGGCTACACCTTC.

V gene TRBV29-1 combines with J gene TRBJ2-5; no clear D. CDR1 is SQVTM, CDR2 ANQGSEA, per germline. Trimming took off 2 bases at V and 2 bases at J, with 12 bases between the two ends. The CDR3 runs 14 residues. The CDR3 region is CSVESWAAQETQYF. CDR3 DNA sequence: TGCAGCGTTGAAAGTTGGGCAGCACAAGAGACCCAGTACTTC. Filled out from reference TRBV29-1 and TRBJ2-5, the complete variable domain reads SAVISQKPSRDICQRGTSLTIQCQVDSQVTMMFWYRQQPGQSLTLIATANQGSEATYESGFVIDKFPISRPNLTFSTLTVSNMSPEDSSIYLCSVESWAAQETQYFGPGTRLLVL.

The chain has TRBV2 and TRBJ2-5; D possibly corresponds to TRBD2 (5 bases). The CDR3 length is 13 residues. Germline CDR1 and CDR2: SNHLY and FYNNEI. V shed 6 bases and J shed 5 bases, with 13 bases lying between them. CDR3 sequence reads: CASRERRRETQYF. CDR3 DNA: TGTGCCAGCAGGGAGCGGAGAAGGGAGACCCAGTACTTC.

V gene TRBV6-1 combines with J gene TRBJ2-1, with D possibly matching TRBD2 (6 bases). Germline assignment: CDR1 MNHNS and CDR2 SASEGT. Trimming pared 2 bases from V and 12 bases from J, leaving 23 bases between. CDR3 length: 16 amino acids. CDR3 DNA: TGTGCCAGCAGTGAAACCTGGGACTTGGGTCTCTTCGGGCAGTTCTTC. This translates into CASSETWDLGLFGQFF.

The rearrangement links TRBV5-6 to TRBJ1-4; 8 nucleotides line up with TRBD1. V dropped 4 bases and J dropped 5; count of bases not matched to a gene: 4. Germline lookup yields CDR1 SGHDT and CDR2 YYEEEE. This CDR3 is built from 14 residues. The CDR3 loop is CASSGTGLNEKLFF. The CDR3 nucleotides read TGTGCCAGCAGCGGGACAGGTCTAAATGAAAAACTGTTTTTT. The whole variable domain, remainder taken from reference TRBV5-6 and TRBJ1-4, is DAGVTQSPTHLIKTRGQQVTLRCSPKSGHDTVSWYQQALGQGPQFIFQYYEEEERQRGNFPDRFSGHQFPNYSSELNVNALLLGDSALYLCASSGTGLNEKLFFGSGTQLSVL.

This clone has only a few counts. This chain uses TRBV7-9 with TRBJ1-1, with a possible D match to TRBD1 (5 bases). The germline V gene encodes CDR1 SEHNR and CDR2 FQNEAQ (reference sequence). Trimming removed 3 bases from V and 1 base from J, with 9 bases in between. The CDR3 has 14 amino acids. The CDR3 region has the DNA TGTGCCAGCAGCTTCAGAGACAGGAACACTGAAGCTTTCTTT. Translated: CASSFRDRNTEAFF.

The CDR3 protein is CASSLRGGLNTEAFF. CDR3 in DNA: TGCGCCAGCAGCTTAAGGGGCGGCTTGAACACTGAAGCTTTCTTT. The chain is built from TRBV5-1 and TRBJ1-1, with TRBD1 as a possible D gene (5 bases). Germline loops: CDR1 SGHRS, CDR2 YFSETQ. The CDR3 extends over 15 amino acids. Trimming shortened V by 2 bases and J by 0 bases, and 11 bases separated the two germline ends.

The chain employs TRBV5-5 and TRBJ2-2, with 7 nucleotides matching TRBD2. After removal of 6 bases from V and 2 bases from J, the junction contained 10 bases not matched to a gene. The germline CDR1 and CDR2 sequences are SGHKS and YYEKEE (reference sequence). CDR3 size: 16 residues. The CDR3 nucleotides read TGTGCCAGCAAAAAGCGGGAAGGGACTAACACCGGGGAGCTGTTTTTT. Translating gives CASKKREGTNTGELFF.

J is TRBJ2-2 and V is TRBV19, with 11 bases aligning to TRBD2. Germline V gene sequence: CDR1 LNHDA, CDR2 SQIVND (reference sequence). The junction had 8 bases not matched to a gene; V was cut back by 7 bases and J by 1 base. The CDR3 covers 17 residues. The CDR3 DNA reads TGTGCCAGTACCCCCCGACTAGCGGGACAGAACACCGGGGAGCTGTTTTTT. Its protein is CASTPRLAGQNTGELFF. Combining the CDR3 with reference TRBV19 and TRBJ2-2 gives the whole variable domain DGGITQSPKYLFRKEGQNVTLSCEQNLNHDAMYWYRQDPGQGLRLIYYSQIVNDFQKGDIAEGYSVSREKKESFPLTVTSAQKNPTAFYLCASTPRLAGQNTGELFFGEGSRLTVL.

In regard to this clone: An end of the junction does not agree with germline; a read error may underlie this. The chain couples TRBV28 to TRBJ1-5; 9 bases match TRBD1. The CDR3 runs to 16 residues. Germline CDR1 MDHEN, CDR2 SYDVKM. The CDR3 reads CASSLWTGDSNQPQHF. CDR3 coding DNA: TGTGCCAGCAGTCTATGGACAGGGGATAGCAATCAGCCCCAGCATTTT.

The chain recombines TRBV5-1 with TRBJ2-5; tentatively, D is TRBD1 (5 bases). From germline, CDR1 is SGHRS and CDR2 YFSETQ. CDR3 length: 15 amino acids. V lost 4 bases and J lost 2, with 15 bases in between. The CDR3 is CASSISDTQQETQYF. The CDR3 DNA sequence: TGCGCCAGCAGCATATCGGACACACAACAAGAGACCCAGTACTTC.